This T cell receptor beta chain was recorded in a study of blood T cell repertoires in COVID-19. Study in general: The United States, Italy and Spain supplied acute and convalescent COVID-19 samples. T cells, B-cell-depleted T cells, or PBMCs supplied cDNA or gDNA.

Per the study methods: Amplification from reference gene primers served as the basis for estimated nucleated cell counts. The assay was immunoSEQ multiplex PCR, and TCRdb's table has in-frame clones only and misses some. D and trimming come from the DNA, and the V and J calls and clone size come from that table. The data hold about 240,000 clones, with roughly 80% observed a single time. The germline gives CDR1 MNHNY, CDR2 SVGAGI (reference sequence). CDR3 length equals 13 residues. V was trimmed by 2 bases and J by 5 bases, leaving 6 bases between them. V gene TRBV6-6 combines with J gene TRBJ2-2; D is perhaps TRBD2 (6 bases). This clonotype was obtained from a woman aged 18-29 years with acute or convalescent COVID-19. Material: peripheral blood. The CDR3 DNA follows: TGTGCCAGCAGTTACGGGGGGACCGGGGAGCTGTTTTTT. As protein: CASSYGGTGELFF.